This TCR beta chain was obtained from a study of early T cells in non-severe SARS-CoV-2 infection. This clonotype was counted ten times or more. Its target is not known. Overall study findings and caveats: Matching with VDJdb favored anti-spike CD8 responses (missing private and CD4 specificities).

TCRdb re-derived calls from the 5' RACE reads in MiXCR, one entry per CDR3 protein. The table shows roughly 47,000 distinct CDR3 sequences, with roughly 6% occurring only once. CDR1 and CDR2 (germline): MNHNY, SVGAGI (reference sequence). CDR3 length equals 14 residues. V was shortened by 7 bases and J by 0 bases, with 12 bases between the two germline ends. This rearrangement joins TRBV6-6 to TRBJ1-1; D uncertain. This receptor was identified in an adult who was a healthcare worker with PCR-confirmed SARS-CoV-2 infection or an uninfected control (not recorded which). Source: whole blood, taken at baseline. The CDR3 DNA reads TGTGCCAGCATTAACAGTGCCATGAACACTGAAGCTTTCTTT. As protein: CASINSAMNTEAFF.